The T cell receptor beta chain under discussion was sequenced for a study of vaccination effects on CD4 cells after COVID-19. Sequencing in the ViraFEST assay came after antigen-specific CD4+ T cells had been expanded with viral peptide pools, which were used to stimulate PBMC. It was after approximately 11 days of culture that CD4+ T cells were isolated. Each participant was administered two doses of either the BNT162b2 or the mRNA-1273 vaccine. Supplemented with approximately 10 IU/ml IL-2 and 9.5 to 10 ug/ml peptides, two million PBMC per well were kept in culture. Replacing half the medium with IL-2 medium was done on days 3 and 7. As for this clone: The antigen is undetermined.

Data came from immunoSEQ multiplex PCR; TCRdb stores just in-frame clones and leaves some out. The profile covers 15,000 or so clones, with 60% to 80% appearing a single time and more than 20% taken by the ten largest. This clonotype was obtained from a human donor who received a COVID-19 vaccine. Sequences were derived from CD4+ T cells from PBMCs cultured with HCoV-NL63 spike peptides, sampled after COVID-19 vaccination.

This chain's CDR3 is CASSFSGQPQHF. In nucleotides, the CDR3 is TGTGCCAGCAGTTTCTCTGGTCAGCCCCAGCATTTT. V and J are TRBV28 and TRBJ1-5; no definite D call. Trimming took 3 bases from V and 6 from J, leaving 6 bases between them. Germline V gene sequence: CDR1 MDHEN, CDR2 SYDVKM. The CDR3 consists of 12 residues.